The 2 T cell receptor beta chains presented below share a single source sample, sequenced in a study of T cell clonality in common variable immunodeficiency. The data were produced by immunoSEQ multiplex PCR, yet TCRdb's version contains in-frame clones alone and is incomplete. The specimen has around 13,000 clones, none found just once. Antigen specificity for these receptors is unknown. Study-level findings and limits: Reportedly, TCR beta sequences from common variable immunodeficiency showed fewer deletions and N-nucleotide insertions.

The source material was peripheral blood mononuclear cells. These receptors originate from a human donor with common variable immunodeficiency.

This clone was counted between two and nine times. The CDR3 goes on 3 residues after the read ends, and that part is filled in from the germline J gene. The chain is built from TRBV19 and TRBJ2-5; 7 nucleotides line up with TRBD2. V lost 5 bases and J lost 4; bases outside the gene matches: 13. The CDR3 totals 16 residues. CDR1 LNHDA and CDR2 SQIVND come from the germline V gene (reference sequence). CDR3 DNA, as far as it was read: TGTGCCAGTAGTCCAGGCGTCAGGCGGGGGTCAGAGACC. This gives the protein CASSPGVRRGSET. From start to end, the CDR3 is CASSPGVRRGSETQYF.

This clone is medium-sized (0.01 to 0.1%) within its sample. The read falls 3 residues short of the CDR3 end, and the missing part is taken from the germline J gene. The chain joins TRBV18 to TRBJ1-5; TRBD1 is a possible D gene (6 bases). Per the germline V gene, CDR1 is KGHSH and CDR2 is LQKENI. With 0 bases removed from V and 2 bases from J, the gap between germline ends came to 11 bases. The CDR3 is 16 amino acids. The sequenced part of the CDR3 DNA is TGTGCCAGCTCACCACCGGGGGCGCAGGGCAATCAGCCC. Its translation is CASSPPGAQGNQP. Given in full, the CDR3 is CASSPPGAQGNQPQHF.